The 28 T cell receptor beta chains presented below share a single source sample, sequenced in a study of T cell changes during pregnancy in multiple sclerosis (dated by TCRdb to the late 2010s). Libraries were prepared through the immunoSEQ multiplex PCR assay. TCRdb mirrors the immuneACCESS table, restricted to in-frame sequences. Some clones are absent from its copies; in checked studies, under half trace to an unresolved V gene, and the reason for the others is unknown. This sample comprises about 42,000 clones, approximately 81% of them detected only once. The ten largest clones capture about 0.64% of the sample. The sequenced sample was CD4+ T cells from peripheral blood mononuclear cells, obtained before pregnancy. These receptors came from a female donor with multiple sclerosis, enrolled in a pregnancy study.

The chain has TRBV6-1 and TRBJ1-1; D is ambiguous. Germline CDR1 MNHNS, CDR2 SASEGT. This CDR3 is built from 14 residues. Trimming took 7 bases from V and 5 from J, leaving 17 bases between them. Here the CDR3 reads CASTAILTETEAFF. CDR3 in DNA: TGTGCCAGCACCGCCATTCTAACGGAGACTGAAGCTTTCTTT.

The chain combines TRBV30 with TRBJ2-7; TRBD2 is a possible D gene (8 bases). Germline loops: CDR1 GTSNPN, CDR2 SVGIG (reference sequence). V was shortened by 3 bases and J by 4 bases, with 19 bases between the two germline ends. This CDR3 region has 15 residues. CDR3 residues: CAWSGRGQIKYEQYF. The CDR3, as DNA: TGTGCCTGGAGCGGGAGGGGACAGATAAAATACGAGCAGTACTTC. Full variable domain (outside the CDR3, taken from reference TRBV30 and TRBJ2-7): SQTIHQWPATLVQPVGSPLSLECTVEGTSNPNLYWYRQAAGRGLQLLFYSVGIGQISSEVPQNLSASRPQDRQFILSSKKLLLSDSGFYLCAWSGRGQIKYEQYFGPGTRLTVT.

This clone was observed a single time. This rearrangement joins TRBV6-5 to TRBJ2-1; 14 bases fit TRBD2. Losses at the gene ends were 4 bases for V and 15 bases for J; bases not matched to a gene: 5. Germline V CDR1 and CDR2: MNHEY, SVGAGI. This CDR3 comprises 13 residues. CDR3 amino acids: CASSSGTSGRGFF. CDR3 sequence (DNA): TGTGCCAGCAGTTCCGGGACTAGCGGGAGAGGGTTCTTC.

V and J are TRBV5-1 and TRBJ1-1; TRBD1 is a possible D gene (5 bases). Germline CDR1 reads SGHRS; CDR2 reads YFSETQ. The CDR3 is made up of 12 amino acids. V was cut by 4 bases and J by 7 bases, with 11 bases left in between. The CDR3 spells CASSLTADEAFF. Written as DNA, the CDR3 is TGCGCCAGCAGCCTGACAGCAGATGAAGCTTTCTTT.

V and J are TRBV6-6 and TRBJ2-7; no reliable D call. V lost 6 bases, J lost 3 bases, and 6 bases lay in between. The CDR3 has 11 residues. Germline V gives CDR1 MNHNY, CDR2 SVGAGI (reference sequence). Here the CDR3 DNA reads TGTGCCAGCAGCACAGACTACGAGCAGTACTTC. It yields the protein CASSTDYEQYF.

The rearrangement links TRBV5-3 to TRBJ2-5; 10 bases are a match to TRBD2. TRBV5-3 is treated as an ORF (open reading frame) with a function not yet certain. V shed 3 bases, J shed 2 bases, and the junction held 7 bases outside the gene matches. The CDR3 has 16 amino acids. The CDR3 loop reads CARSSVAGGRQETQYF. The CDR3 DNA reads TGTGCCAGAAGCTCCGTAGCGGGGGGACGACAAGAGACCCAGTACTTC.

The chain employs TRBV7-9 and TRBJ1-1; D unclear. The V gene lost 4 bases and the J gene lost 6 bases, with 15 bases spanning the gap. This CDR3 contains 14 residues. The germline gives CDR1 SEHNR, CDR2 FQNEAQ (reference sequence). This chain's CDR3 is CASSWGGPESEAFF. As DNA, the CDR3 is TGTGCCAGCAGCTGGGGAGGGCCGGAGTCTGAAGCTTTCTTT. The variable domain in full, with the rest retrieved from reference TRBV7-9 and TRBJ1-1, is DTGVSQNPRHKITKRGQNVTFRCDPISEHNRLYWYRQTLGQGPEFLTYFQNEAQLEKSRLLSDRFSAERPKGSFSTLEIQRTEQGDSAMYLCASSWGGPESEAFFGQGTRLTVV.

The V gene is TRBV5-5, the J gene TRBJ2-5; TRBD2 is a possible D gene (6 bases). The CDR3 is made up of 16 amino acids. V was pared by 0 bases and J by 5 bases, with 17 bases between. The V gene's germline CDR1 is SGHKS and CDR2 YYEKEE (reference sequence). The CDR3 region is CASSLAGGVRGETQYF. The CDR3 DNA is TGTGCCAGCAGCTTGGCCGGCGGGGTTCGGGGGGAGACCCAGTACTTC.

The V and J genes are TRBV19 and TRBJ1-5; TRBD1 aligns across 10 bases. Trimming removed 7 bases from V and 6 bases from J; junction bases left unmatched: 9. The CDR3 is 15 amino acids. Germline V lookup: CDR1 LNHDA, CDR2 SQIVND (reference sequence). This CDR3 reads CASTWGQGWAQPQHF. The CDR3, as DNA: TGTGCCAGTACTTGGGGACAGGGGTGGGCTCAGCCCCAGCATTTT.

The V call is TRBV19, the J call TRBJ2-2; 9 bases map to TRBD1. V lost 5 bases, J lost 2 bases, and 3 bases stayed unmatched. Germline CDR1 and CDR2: LNHDA and SQIVND (reference sequence). The CDR3 sequence is 15 residues long. The CDR3 sequence is CASSVGQGNTGELFF. CDR3 sequence (DNA): TGTGCCAGTAGTGTGGGACAGGGTAACACCGGGGAGCTGTTTTTT.

CDR3 sequence: CAWSVDRLAGGISNQPQHF. The CDR3 bases are TGTGCCTGGAGTGTAGATAGGTTGGCAGGGGGGATCAGCAATCAGCCCCAGCATTTT. The rearrangement joins TRBV30 to TRBJ1-5, with TRBD1 matching over 7 bases. The CDR3 extends over 19 amino acids. V lost 0 bases and J lost 1; bases outside the gene matches: 15. The germline V gene has CDR1 GTSNPN and CDR2 SVGIG (reference sequence).

This clone was counted only a few times. The rearrangement joins TRBV30 to TRBJ1-2, with 7 bases identical to TRBD1. The CDR3 contains 11 residues. V was clipped by 3 bases and J by 8 bases; unmatched bases: 3. Germline CDR1 reads GTSNPN; CDR2 reads SVGIG (reference sequence). The CDR3 region is CAWRTGWGYTF. DNA of the CDR3: TGTGCCTGGAGGACAGGGTGGGGCTACACCTTC.

This chain joins TRBV7-2 and TRBJ2-7, with TRBD1 as a possible D gene (6 bases). The CDR3 runs to 15 residues. Trimming removed 5 bases at V and 0 bases at J, with 14 bases between. CDR1 is SGHTA and CDR2 is FQGNSA in the germline V gene. The CDR3 DNA sequence: TGTGCCAGCAGCCCTCGCACAGGGACCTCCTACGAGCAGTACTTC. Translation gives CASSPRTGTSYEQYF.

CDR3 nucleotides: TGCAGCGTTGCCTCCGGGACTAGCGGACCGGGGAACATTCAGTACTTC. Its translation is CSVASGTSGPGNIQYF. This chain joins TRBV29-1 and TRBJ2-4, with 11 nucleotides matching TRBD2. Germline CDR1 is SQVTM and CDR2 is ANQGSEA. With 4 bases clipped from V and 7 bases from J, the junction kept 12 bases outside the gene matches. The CDR3 runs to 16 residues.

The chain employs TRBV29-1 and TRBJ1-2; D gene uncertain. The germline V and J ends were trimmed by 3 bases and 4 bases, with 6 bases remaining between them. This CDR3 contains 11 residues. CDR1 and CDR2 from the germline V gene are SQVTM and ANQGSEA. The DNA for the CDR3 is TGCAGCGTTGACGTCAGCTATGGCTACACCTTC. Translation gives CSVDVSYGYTF.

This rearrangement joins TRBV27 to TRBJ1-2, with D tentatively TRBD1 (6 bases). Trimming took off 5 bases at V and 4 bases at J, with 23 bases between the two ends. The CDR3 loop spans 17 amino acids. Germline V CDR1 and CDR2: MNHEY, SMNVEV (reference sequence). The CDR3 DNA reads TGTGCCAGCAGTAGGGGGGGGGCAGTTTCATCCTCCTATGGCTACACCTTC. Protein sequence: CASSRGGAVSSSYGYTF.

The rearrangement links TRBV7-3 to TRBJ2-5; 8 positions match TRBD1. The CDR3 totals 13 residues. Germline lookup yields CDR1 SGHTA and CDR2 FQGTGA. The junction had 7 bases not matched to a gene; V was cut back by 5 bases and J by 8 bases. CDR3 coding DNA: TGTGCCAGCAGCAACGGACAGGGAGGAACCCAGTACTTC. It codes for CASSNGQGGTQYF.

The chain recombines TRBV18 with TRBJ1-1, with 7 nucleotides matching TRBD1. The CDR3 totals 15 residues. The J segment lost 1 base and the V segment lost 3 bases, leaving 5 bases of the junction unmatched. Germline V CDR1 and CDR2: KGHSH, LQKENI. This CDR3 is CASSPRGVRNTEAFF. The DNA for the CDR3 is TGTGCCAGCTCACCCAGGGGGGTGAGGAACACTGAAGCTTTCTTT.

V usage is TRBV7-9 and J usage is TRBJ2-1; D remains unclear. The CDR3 has 17 residues. The germline V and J ends were trimmed by 5 bases and 4 bases, with 21 bases remaining between them. Germline V CDR1 and CDR2: SEHNR, FQNEAQ (reference sequence). CDR3 bases: TGTGCCAGCAGCCCTAGAATGGCCTTCTTTACTTACAATGAGCAGTTCTTC. Residues: CASSPRMAFFTYNEQFF.

This chain links TRBV27 with TRBJ2-7; D is unclear. CDR1 is MNHEY, CDR2 SMNVEV, per germline (reference sequence). The CDR3 sequence is 15 residues long. Trimming shortened V by 2 bases and J by 0 bases, and 11 bases separated the two germline ends. DNA of the CDR3: TGTGCCAGCAGTTTAATTGGCAAAAGCTCCTACGAGCAGTACTTC. Residues: CASSLIGKSSYEQYF.

The gene calls are TRBV19 and TRBJ1-6; TRBD1 matches at 8 bases. This CDR3 has 14 residues. V dropped 4 bases and J dropped 10; count of bases not matched to a gene: 6. Germline CDR1 is LNHDA and CDR2 is SQIVND (reference sequence). The CDR3 nucleotides read TGTGCCAGTAGTACCCGGGACAGGCTATCACCCCTCCACTTT. Translated: CASSTRDRLSPLHF.

The CDR3 DNA reads TGTGCCAGCTCACCGTCCTCGTCGAGGGCCCACGAGCAGTACTTC. Its protein product is CASSPSSSRAHEQYF. The gene calls are TRBV18 and TRBJ2-7; the D gene is possibly TRBD2 (5 bases). Germline V CDR1 and CDR2: KGHSH, LQKENI. The CDR3 length is 15 residues. V was clipped by 3 bases and J by 5 bases, with 17 bases between them.

This chain connects TRBV29-1 to TRBJ2-7; 7 bases are a match to TRBD2. Germline trimming cut 4 bases from V and 2 bases from J; bases unmatched to any gene: 5. The CDR3 runs to 13 residues. CDR1 is SQVTM, CDR2 ANQGSEA, per germline. The CDR3 sequence: CSVGEGSTYEQYF. CDR3 nucleotides: TGCAGCGTTGGGGAGGGGTCAACCTACGAGCAGTACTTC.

The genes are TRBV7-6 and TRBJ1-5; D unclear. Between the trimmed V and J ends, which lost 5 bases and 5 bases, there was a span of 16 bases. CDR3 size: 15 residues. CDR1 and CDR2 (germline): SGHVS, FNYEAQ. CDR3 DNA sequence: TGTGCCAGCAGCAGGACCGCGGGCCTTTATCAGCCCCAGCATTTT. Translating gives CASSRTAGLYQPQHF.

The chain couples TRBV5-6 to TRBJ2-4; TRBD1 matches 8 bases. V was pared by 4 bases and J by 5 bases, with 5 bases of the junction left unmatched. Germline V gene lookup returns CDR1 SGHDT and CDR2 YYEEEE. This CDR3 comprises 14 residues. The CDR3: CASSILTGENIQYF. CDR3 bases: TGTGCCAGCAGCATTCTGACAGGGGAAAACATTCAGTACTTC.

The chain carries TRBV10-2 and TRBJ2-7; 8 bases align to TRBD2. The germline V gene encodes CDR1 WSHSY and CDR2 SAAADI. The CDR3 covers 15 residues. With V trimmed by 4 bases and J by 2 bases, 7 bases remained unmatched. The CDR3 spells CASSAGREVTYEQYF. The CDR3 DNA is TGCGCCAGCAGTGCTGGGCGGGAGGTTACCTACGAGCAGTACTTC.

V and J are TRBV30 and TRBJ2-3, with D maybe TRBD1 (6 bases). Germline CDR1 reads GTSNPN; CDR2 reads SVGIG (reference sequence). There are 13 residues in the CDR3. V was shortened by 7 bases and J by 0 bases, with 11 bases between the two germline ends. CDR3 sequence: CASTRGSTDTQYF. The CDR3 DNA follows: TGTGCCTCGACAAGGGGGAGCACAGATACGCAGTATTTT.

This rearrangement joins TRBV6-1 to TRBJ2-1; 9 positions match TRBD1. CDR3 length: 14 amino acids. Germline values: CDR1 MNHNS, CDR2 SASEGT. V dropped 7 bases and J dropped 10; count of bases not matched to a gene: 11. This chain's CDR3 is CASIERDRVFEQFF. The CDR3 DNA reads TGTGCCAGCATCGAAAGGGACAGGGTTTTCGAGCAGTTCTTC.